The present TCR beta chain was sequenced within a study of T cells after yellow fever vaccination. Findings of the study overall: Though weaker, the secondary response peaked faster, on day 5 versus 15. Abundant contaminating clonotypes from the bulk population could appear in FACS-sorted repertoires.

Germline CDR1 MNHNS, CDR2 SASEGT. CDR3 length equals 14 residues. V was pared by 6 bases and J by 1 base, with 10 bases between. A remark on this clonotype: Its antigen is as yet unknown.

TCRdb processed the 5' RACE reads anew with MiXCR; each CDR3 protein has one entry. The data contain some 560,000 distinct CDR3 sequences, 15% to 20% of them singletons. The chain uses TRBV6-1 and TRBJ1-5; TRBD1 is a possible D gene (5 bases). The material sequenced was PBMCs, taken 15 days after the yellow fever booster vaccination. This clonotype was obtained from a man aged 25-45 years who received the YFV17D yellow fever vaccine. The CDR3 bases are TGTGCCAGCAGGGGGCAGGGAAGCAATCAGCCCCAGCATTTT. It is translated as CASRGQGSNQPQHF.